This is a list of T cell receptor beta chains from one sample in a study of CD8+CD57+ T cells in acquired aplastic anemia. One entry per CDR3 protein, called by TCRdb with MiXCR from the reads. The sample has a few hundred thousand distinct CDR3 sequences; roughly 57% are singletons. Sequenced: sorted CD4+, CD8+, or CD8+CD57+ T cells (not recorded which) from PBMCs. These receptor sequences come from a human donor in good health. CDR3s include the opening cysteine and the closing phenylalanine or tryptophan. The order of the fields is D gene, J gene, V gene, clone size, CDR3 protein, CDR3 DNA. D genes are given only for firm matches. Only part of the rows carry a size: once, few, many, or a class if the clone is expanded.

d_gene: TRBD1; j_gene: TRBJ1-6; v_gene: TRBV4-2; abundance: NA; CDR3aa: CASSQGGQGDSPLHF; CDR3nt: TGTGCCAGCAGCCAAGGGGGACAGGGGGATTCACCCCTCCACTTT
d_gene: NA; j_gene: TRBJ1-2; v_gene: TRBV2; abundance: few; CDR3aa: CASREGYTF; CDR3nt: TGTGCCAGCAGGGAGGGCTACACCTTC
d_gene: TRBD1; j_gene: TRBJ1-1; v_gene: TRBV19; abundance: NA; CDR3aa: CASSRAGTGTRYTEAFF; CDR3nt: TGTGCCAGTAGCCGAGCCGGGACAGGGACAAGGTACACTGAAGCTTTCTTT
d_gene: NA; j_gene: TRBJ2-3; v_gene: TRBV6-6; abundance: many; CDR3aa: CATIDPTELDTQYF; CDR3nt: TGTGCCACTATCGACCCGACAGAACTAGATACGCAGTATTTT
d_gene: NA; j_gene: TRBJ2-7; v_gene: TRBV12-3/TRBV12-4; abundance: NA; CDR3aa: CASSTTGANSYEQYF; CDR3nt: TGTGCCAGCAGTACGACAGGAGCAAACTCCTACGAGCAGTACTTC
d_gene: TRBD2; j_gene: TRBJ2-7; v_gene: TRBV5-1; abundance: NA; CDR3aa: CASSFGEAGGGEQYF; CDR3nt: TGCGCCAGCAGCTTTGGGGAAGCGGGAGGTGGCGAGCAGTACTTC
d_gene: TRBD1; j_gene: TRBJ1-6; v_gene: TRBV7-2; abundance: NA; CDR3aa: CASSRTTGGDSPLHF; CDR3nt: TGTGCCAGCAGCCGAACGACAGGGGGCGATTCACCCCTCCACTTT
d_gene: TRBD2; j_gene: TRBJ2-2; v_gene: TRBV12-3/TRBV12-4; abundance: NA; CDR3aa: CASSYGLAGGAGELSF; CDR3nt: TGTGCCAGCAGCTACGGACTAGCGGGAGGTGCCGGGGAGCTGTCTTTT
d_gene: NA; j_gene: TRBJ1-2; v_gene: TRBV14; abundance: NA; CDR3aa: CASSGRIGAGDYGYTF; CDR3nt: TGCGCCAGCAGTGGCCGAATAGGGGCGGGGGACTATGGCTACACCTTC
d_gene: NA; j_gene: TRBJ2-5; v_gene: TRBV19; abundance: NA; CDR3aa: CASSIGPPGSVLQETQYF; CDR3nt: TGTGCCAGTAGTATTGGGCCCCCGGGCAGCGTACTACAAGAGACCCAGTACTTC
d_gene: NA; j_gene: TRBJ1-1; v_gene: TRBV2; abundance: NA; CDR3aa: CASSKGGEAFF; CDR3nt: TGTGCCAGCAGTAAAGGCGGTGAAGCTTTCTTT
d_gene: NA; j_gene: TRBJ1-5; v_gene: TRBV12-3/TRBV12-4; abundance: NA; CDR3aa: CASSLRGLNQPQHF; CDR3nt: TGTGCCAGCAGTTTACGCGGCCTCAATCAGCCCCAGCATTTT
d_gene: NA; j_gene: TRBJ2-3; v_gene: TRBV7-9; abundance: NA; CDR3aa: CASSLALQADTQYF; CDR3nt: TGTGCCAGCAGCTTAGCCCTCCAGGCAGATACGCAGTATTTT
d_gene: NA; j_gene: TRBJ1-4; v_gene: TRBV13; abundance: many; CDR3aa: CASSLQRTNEKLFF; CDR3nt: TGTGCCAGCAGCCTACAGAGAACTAATGAAAAACTGTTTTTT
d_gene: TRBD1; j_gene: TRBJ1-3; v_gene: TRBV18; abundance: few; CDR3aa: CASSPGQGGSGNTIYF; CDR3nt: TGTGCCAGCTCACCGGGACAGGGGGGATCCGGAAACACCATATATTTT
d_gene: NA; j_gene: TRBJ1-1; v_gene: TRBV7-9; abundance: few; CDR3aa: CASSFEVTEAFF; CDR3nt: TGTGCCAGCAGCTTCGAGGTCACTGAAGCTTTCTTT
d_gene: TRBD2; j_gene: TRBJ2-1; v_gene: TRBV20-1; abundance: NA; CDR3aa: CSARGPAGEEKQFF; CDR3nt: TGCAGTGCTAGAGGGCCAGCGGGGGAAGAAAAGCAGTTCTTC
d_gene: TRBD1; j_gene: TRBJ2-2; v_gene: TRBV7-6; abundance: once; CDR3aa: CASSPNGQGRTTGELFF; CDR3nt: TGTGCCAGCAGCCCTAATGGACAGGGGAGGACCACCGGGGAGCTGTTTTTT
d_gene: NA; j_gene: TRBJ2-5; v_gene: TRBV20-1; abundance: NA; CDR3aa: CSARWGEETQYF; CDR3nt: TGCAGTGCTAGATGGGGTGAAGAGACCCAGTACTTC
d_gene: TRBD1; j_gene: TRBJ2-1; v_gene: TRBV24-1; abundance: NA; CDR3aa: CATSEPGQGNEQFF; CDR3nt: TGTGCCACCAGTGAACCCGGACAGGGCAATGAGCAGTTCTTC
d_gene: TRBD1; j_gene: TRBJ1-6; v_gene: TRBV5-1; abundance: once; CDR3aa: CASSLGDRLLNSPLHF; CDR3nt: TGCGCCAGCAGCTTGGGGGACAGACTTCTTAATTCACCCCTCCACTTT
d_gene: NA; j_gene: TRBJ2-7; v_gene: TRBV5-5; abundance: once; CDR3aa: CASSLVGGAISYEQYF; CDR3nt: TGTGCCAGCAGCTTGGTGGGGGGCGCCATCTCCTACGAGCAGTACTTC
d_gene: NA; j_gene: TRBJ2-3; v_gene: TRBV20-1; abundance: NA; CDR3aa: CSARVGFDDTQYF; CDR3nt: TGCAGTGCTAGAGTGGGGTTTGATGATACGCAGTATTTT
d_gene: TRBD1; j_gene: TRBJ1-5; v_gene: TRBV7-2; abundance: once; CDR3aa: CASSPSTGTGLQPQHF; CDR3nt: TGTGCCAGCAGCCCGTCGACAGGGACAGGGTTACAGCCCCAGCATTTT
d_gene: TRBD1; j_gene: TRBJ2-5; v_gene: TRBV24-1; abundance: NA; CDR3aa: CAINSGTGDETQYF; CDR3nt: TGTGCCATAAACTCCGGGACAGGGGATGAGACCCAGTACTTC
d_gene: NA; j_gene: TRBJ2-5; v_gene: TRBV7-6; abundance: few; CDR3aa: CASSQTYRVGETQYF; CDR3nt: TGTGCCAGCAGCCAAACGTACAGGGTAGGAGAGACCCAGTACTTC
d_gene: NA; j_gene: TRBJ2-1; v_gene: TRBV14; abundance: many; CDR3aa: CASRDSSGQFF; CDR3nt: TGTGCCAGCAGGGACAGCTCGGGGCAGTTCTTC
d_gene: NA; j_gene: TRBJ2-7; v_gene: TRBV9; abundance: many; CDR3aa: CASSEGGGDGEQYF; CDR3nt: TGTGCCAGCAGCGAGGGAGGGGGCGATGGGGAGCAGTACTTC
d_gene: NA; j_gene: TRBJ2-3; v_gene: TRBV27; abundance: NA; CDR3aa: CASSLQGGPFTDTQYF; CDR3nt: TGTGCCAGCAGTCTCCAAGGGGGGCCCTTCACAGATACGCAGTATTTT
d_gene: TRBD1; j_gene: TRBJ1-2; v_gene: TRBV6-2/TRBV6-3; abundance: NA; CDR3aa: CASGRIFHGTVIEPRLGGYTF; CDR3nt: TGTGCCAGCGGTCGGATATTCCACGGGACAGTCATAGAGCCCCGGTTAGGCGGCTACACCTTC
d_gene: TRBD1; j_gene: TRBJ1-1; v_gene: TRBV14; abundance: many; CDR3aa: CASRVGQDFDTEAFF; CDR3nt: TGTGCCAGCAGAGTCGGACAGGACTTCGACACTGAAGCTTTCTTT
d_gene: NA; j_gene: TRBJ2-5; v_gene: TRBV4-1; abundance: many; CDR3aa: CASSQEGGMETQYF; CDR3nt: TGCGCCAGCAGCCAAGAGGGGGGAATGGAGACCCAGTACTTC
d_gene: TRBD1; j_gene: TRBJ2-7; v_gene: TRBV19; abundance: once; CDR3aa: CASSINPGTGSDEQYF; CDR3nt: TGTGCCAGTAGTATAAACCCCGGGACAGGTTCCGACGAGCAGTACTTC
d_gene: NA; j_gene: TRBJ1-1; v_gene: TRBV19; abundance: NA; CDR3aa: CASRAQGNTEAFF; CDR3nt: TGTGCCAGTAGGGCACAGGGGAACACTGAAGCTTTCTTT
d_gene: TRBD1; j_gene: TRBJ1-6; v_gene: TRBV19; abundance: NA; CDR3aa: CASTQGPDSPLHF; CDR3nt: TGTGCCAGTACACAGGGGCCGGATTCACCCCTCCACTTT
d_gene: NA; j_gene: TRBJ2-7; v_gene: TRBV7-8; abundance: few; CDR3aa: CASSLAGGLFDEQYF; CDR3nt: TGTGCCAGCAGCTTAGCGGGGGGGCTTTTCGACGAGCAGTACTTC
d_gene: NA; j_gene: TRBJ2-3; v_gene: TRBV7-9; abundance: few; CDR3aa: CASSLSGNEQYF; CDR3nt: TGTGCCAGCAGCTTAAGCGGAAATGAGCAGTATTTT
d_gene: NA; j_gene: TRBJ1-1; v_gene: TRBV19; abundance: many; CDR3aa: CASSYGRTTEAFF; CDR3nt: TGTGCCAGTAGTTACGGACGAACCACTGAAGCTTTCTTT
d_gene: NA; j_gene: TRBJ1-5; v_gene: TRBV5-1; abundance: NA; CDR3aa: CASSLGRGSNQPQHF; CDR3nt: TGTGCCAGCAGCTTGGGTCGGGGAAGCAATCAGCCCCAGCATTTT
d_gene: NA; j_gene: TRBJ2-3; v_gene: TRBV27; abundance: NA; CDR3aa: CASSPIYSTDTQYF; CDR3nt: TGTGCCAGCAGTCCAATATATAGCACAGATACGCAGTATTTT
d_gene: NA; j_gene: TRBJ1-4; v_gene: TRBV13; abundance: many; CDR3aa: CASSRRATNEKLFF; CDR3nt: TGTGCCAGCAGTCGGAGAGCAACTAATGAAAAACTGTTTTTT
d_gene: NA; j_gene: TRBJ1-6; v_gene: TRBV13; abundance: many; CDR3aa: CASSLGGSPLHF; CDR3nt: TGTGCCAGCAGCCTTGGGGGTTCACCCCTCCACTTT
d_gene: TRBD1; j_gene: TRBJ1-1; v_gene: TRBV29-1; abundance: NA; CDR3aa: CSVDDRGGTEAFF; CDR3nt: TGCAGCGTCGACGACAGGGGCGGCACTGAAGCTTTCTTT
d_gene: NA; j_gene: TRBJ1-1; v_gene: TRBV20-1; abundance: NA; CDR3aa: CGARDPLLTEAFF; CDR3nt: TGCGGTGCTAGAGATCCACTTCTCACTGAAGCTTTCTTT
d_gene: NA; j_gene: TRBJ2-1; v_gene: TRBV20-1; abundance: NA; CDR3aa: CSARASTRNEQFF; CDR3nt: TGCAGTGCTAGGGCTAGCACGCGCAATGAGCAGTTCTTC
d_gene: NA; j_gene: TRBJ2-7; v_gene: TRBV25-1; abundance: NA; CDR3aa: CASSGRGEQYF; CDR3nt: TGTGCCAGCAGTGGGAGGGGCGAGCAGTACTTC
d_gene: NA; j_gene: TRBJ2-1; v_gene: TRBV2; abundance: many; CDR3aa: CASRNEGVFNEQFF; CDR3nt: TGTGCCAGCAGGAACGAGGGGGTCTTCAATGAGCAGTTCTTC
d_gene: NA; j_gene: TRBJ1-5; v_gene: TRBV19; abundance: few; CDR3aa: CASSMTKYQPQHF; CDR3nt: TGTGCCAGTAGTATGACGAAGTATCAGCCCCAGCATTTT
d_gene: NA; j_gene: TRBJ2-3; v_gene: TRBV10-2; abundance: NA; CDR3aa: CASTRTGGTDTQYF; CDR3nt: TGCGCCAGCACCCGGACGGGCGGCACAGATACGCAGTATTTT
d_gene: NA; j_gene: TRBJ2-5; v_gene: TRBV7-6; abundance: NA; CDR3aa: CASSLMRRRGQETQYF; CDR3nt: TGTGCCAGCAGCCTAATGCGCCGTAGGGGCCAAGAGACCCAGTACTTC
d_gene: TRBD1; j_gene: TRBJ2-5; v_gene: TRBV5-1; abundance: NA; CDR3aa: CASRPGTGVETQYF; CDR3nt: TGCGCCAGCAGGCCGGGGACAGGGGTGGAGACCCAGTACTTC
d_gene: NA; j_gene: TRBJ1-2; v_gene: TRBV10-3; abundance: once; CDR3aa: CAISDPFVEGRGYGYTF; CDR3nt: TGTGCCATCAGTGACCCCTTCGTCGAAGGGAGGGGGTATGGCTACACCTTC
d_gene: NA; j_gene: TRBJ1-6; v_gene: TRBV6-5; abundance: NA; CDR3aa: CASSYSAQNSPLHF; CDR3nt: TGTGCCAGCAGTTACTCCGCCCAAAATTCACCCCTCCACTTT
d_gene: TRBD1; j_gene: TRBJ1-5; v_gene: TRBV6-1; abundance: NA; CDR3aa: CASSPDRVSNQPQHF; CDR3nt: TGTGCCAGCAGTCCGGACAGGGTCAGCAATCAGCCCCAGCATTTT
d_gene: TRBD2; j_gene: TRBJ2-7; v_gene: TRBV7-2; abundance: NA; CDR3aa: CASSPTPGGGAHEQYF; CDR3nt: TGTGCCAGCAGCCCGACCCCGGGGGGAGGAGCCCACGAGCAGTACTTC
d_gene: TRBD1; j_gene: TRBJ1-2; v_gene: TRBV10-1; abundance: once; CDR3aa: CASRRTGNCWGYTF; CDR3nt: TGCGCCAGCAGAAGGACAGGGAATTGTTGGGGCTACACCTTC
d_gene: NA; j_gene: TRBJ2-3; v_gene: TRBV19; abundance: NA; CDR3aa: CASSISVASTQYF; CDR3nt: TGTGCCAGTAGTATTTCGGTAGCTTCCACGCAGTATTTT
d_gene: NA; j_gene: TRBJ1-1; v_gene: TRBV15; abundance: few; CDR3aa: CATSRDRNTEAFF; CDR3nt: TGTGCCACCAGCAGGGACAGGAACACTGAAGCTTTCTTT